This paragraph covers one TCR delta chain sequence. This clone's antigen is unknown. A far larger clone is a single base away, which makes a read error likely. Library creation used RT-PCR. The instrument given in TCRdb is Illumina MiSeq. Clonotypes were called again by TCRdb from the public reads via CATT, and duplicate nucleotide sequences were then merged into one entry. Across this sample there are about 400 delta-chain clones, with around 36% seen only once. The ten largest make up around 21% of the sample. Spanning cysteine to phenylalanine, the CDR3 consists of 17 amino acids. The entry retains the CDR3 DNA only, 51 bases that are in frame from base 1. According to the germline V gene, CDR1 reads GEAIGNYY and CDR2 reads EKD. Trimming takes 0 bases from V and 0 bases from J, and the germline ends sit 8 bases apart. This sample was taken from a study of gammadelta T cells in human blood (dated by TCRdb to about 2020). Broad study findings and their caveats: According to the study, polyclonal expansion of innate gamma-delta T cells right after birth appeared to be driven by microbial exposure.

This receptor was obtained from a newborn. This chain joins TRDV2 to TRDJ3; the D gene assignment is ambiguous. Germline matching of the DNA provided the J gene here, since TCRdb leaves it blank. Sequencing was done on a sample of Vgamma9Vdelta2 gamma-delta T cells from cord blood. The nucleotide sequence reads TGTGCCTGTGACACCGGGGTATACTCCTGGGACACCCGACAGATGTTTTTC. Protein translation: CACDTGVYSWDTRQMFF.